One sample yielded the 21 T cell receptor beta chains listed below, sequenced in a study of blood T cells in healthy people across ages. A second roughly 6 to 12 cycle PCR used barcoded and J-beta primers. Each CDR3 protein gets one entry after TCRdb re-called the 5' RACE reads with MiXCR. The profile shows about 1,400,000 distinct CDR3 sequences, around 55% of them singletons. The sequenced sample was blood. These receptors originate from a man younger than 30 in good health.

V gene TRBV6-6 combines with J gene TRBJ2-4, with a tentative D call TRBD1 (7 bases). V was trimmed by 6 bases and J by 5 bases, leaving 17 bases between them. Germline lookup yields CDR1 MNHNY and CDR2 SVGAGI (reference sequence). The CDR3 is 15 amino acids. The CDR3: CASSAGGGQQNIQYF. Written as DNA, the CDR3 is TGTGCCAGCAGCGCCGGAGGGGGACAGCAAAACATTCAGTACTTC.

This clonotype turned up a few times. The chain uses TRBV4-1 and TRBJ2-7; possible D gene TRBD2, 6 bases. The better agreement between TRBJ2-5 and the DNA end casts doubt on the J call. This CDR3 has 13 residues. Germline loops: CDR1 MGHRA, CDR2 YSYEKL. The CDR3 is CASSQWREETQYF. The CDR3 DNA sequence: TGCGCCAGCAGCCAATGGAGGGAAGAGACCCAGTACTTC.

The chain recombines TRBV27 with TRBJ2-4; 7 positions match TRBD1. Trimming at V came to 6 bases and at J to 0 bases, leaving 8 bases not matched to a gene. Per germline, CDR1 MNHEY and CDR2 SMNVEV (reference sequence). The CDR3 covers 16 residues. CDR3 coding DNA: TGTGCCAGCAGGGATCGACAGGGTCTAGCCAAAAACATTCAGTACTTC. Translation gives CASRDRQGLAKNIQYF.

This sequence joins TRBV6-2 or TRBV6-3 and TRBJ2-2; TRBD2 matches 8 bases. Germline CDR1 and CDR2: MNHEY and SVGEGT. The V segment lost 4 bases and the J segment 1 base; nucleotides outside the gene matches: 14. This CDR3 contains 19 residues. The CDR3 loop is CASSWGSMVLAENTGELFF. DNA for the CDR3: TGTGCCAGCAGTTGGGGGTCTATGGTACTAGCGGAGAACACCGGGGAGCTGTTTTTT.

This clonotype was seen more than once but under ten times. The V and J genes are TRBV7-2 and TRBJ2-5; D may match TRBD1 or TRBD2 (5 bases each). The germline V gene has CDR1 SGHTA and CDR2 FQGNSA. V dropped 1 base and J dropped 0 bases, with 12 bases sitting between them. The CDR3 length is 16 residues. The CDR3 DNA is TGTGCCAGCAGCTTAGAGCCGGGACCCTACCAAGAGACCCAGTACTTC. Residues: CASSLEPGPYQETQYF.

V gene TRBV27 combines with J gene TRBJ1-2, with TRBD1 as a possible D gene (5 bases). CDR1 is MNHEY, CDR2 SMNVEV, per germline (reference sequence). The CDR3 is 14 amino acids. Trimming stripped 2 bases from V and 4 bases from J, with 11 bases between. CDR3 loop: CASSLRGFSYGYTF. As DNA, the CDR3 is TGTGCCAGCAGTTTACGGGGGTTCTCCTATGGCTACACCTTC.

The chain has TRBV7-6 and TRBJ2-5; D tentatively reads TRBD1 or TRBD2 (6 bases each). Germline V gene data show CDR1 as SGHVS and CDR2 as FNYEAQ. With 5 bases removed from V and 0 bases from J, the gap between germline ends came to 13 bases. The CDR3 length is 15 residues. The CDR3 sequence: CASSLGGTNQETQYF. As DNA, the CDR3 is TGTGCCAGCAGCCTAGGGGGGACCAACCAAGAGACCCAGTACTTC.

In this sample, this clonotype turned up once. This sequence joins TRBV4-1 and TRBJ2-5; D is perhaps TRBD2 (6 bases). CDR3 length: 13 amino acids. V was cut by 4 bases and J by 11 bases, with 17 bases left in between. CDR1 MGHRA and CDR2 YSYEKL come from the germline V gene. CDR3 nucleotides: TGCGCCAGCAGCCTACAGGCGGCTCGGGAGCAGTACTTC. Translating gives CASSLQAAREQYF.

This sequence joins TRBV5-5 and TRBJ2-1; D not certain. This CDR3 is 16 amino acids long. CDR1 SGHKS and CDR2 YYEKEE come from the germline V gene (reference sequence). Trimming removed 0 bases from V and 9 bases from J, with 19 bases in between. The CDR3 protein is CASSLVMGSLEGEQFF. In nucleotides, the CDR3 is TGTGCCAGCAGCTTGGTAATGGGCAGTTTAGAAGGTGAGCAGTTCTTC.

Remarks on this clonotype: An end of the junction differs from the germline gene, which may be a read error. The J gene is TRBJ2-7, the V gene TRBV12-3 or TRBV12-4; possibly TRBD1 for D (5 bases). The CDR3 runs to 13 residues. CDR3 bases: TGTGCCGGCAGCCAGGACACTTTATACGAGCAGTACTTC. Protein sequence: CAGSQDTLYEQYF.

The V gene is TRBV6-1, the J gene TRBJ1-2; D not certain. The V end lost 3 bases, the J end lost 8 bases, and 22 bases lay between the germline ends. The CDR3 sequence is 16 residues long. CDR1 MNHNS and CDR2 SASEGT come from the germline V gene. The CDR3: CASSEALSQAVKGYTF. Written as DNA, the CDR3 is TGTGCCAGCAGTGAGGCCCTTTCGCAGGCGGTTAAGGGCTACACCTTC.

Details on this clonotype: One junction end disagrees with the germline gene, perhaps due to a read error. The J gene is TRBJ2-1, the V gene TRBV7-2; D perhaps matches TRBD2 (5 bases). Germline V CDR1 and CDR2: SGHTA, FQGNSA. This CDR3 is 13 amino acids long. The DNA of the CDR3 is TGTGCCAGCAGCTTATCCTCTAGCAATGAGCAGTTCTTT. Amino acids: CASSLSSSNEQFF.

CDR3 region: CSAPLDAANVLTF. The CDR3 coding sequence is TGCAGTGCTCCCCTAGACGCGGCCAACGTCCTGACTTTC. V and J are TRBV20-1 and TRBJ2-6; the D is unclear. Trimming stripped 5 bases from V and 6 bases from J, with 11 bases between. CDR1 DFQATT and CDR2 SNEGSKA come from the germline V gene (reference sequence). CDR3 length: 13 amino acids.

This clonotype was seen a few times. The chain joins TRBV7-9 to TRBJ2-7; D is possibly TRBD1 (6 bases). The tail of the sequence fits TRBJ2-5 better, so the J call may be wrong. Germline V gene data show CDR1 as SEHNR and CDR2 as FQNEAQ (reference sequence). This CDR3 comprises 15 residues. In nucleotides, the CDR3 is TGTGCCAGCAGCTTTAACAGGGAAGTGAGGGAGACCCAGTACTTC. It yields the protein CASSFNREVRETQYF.

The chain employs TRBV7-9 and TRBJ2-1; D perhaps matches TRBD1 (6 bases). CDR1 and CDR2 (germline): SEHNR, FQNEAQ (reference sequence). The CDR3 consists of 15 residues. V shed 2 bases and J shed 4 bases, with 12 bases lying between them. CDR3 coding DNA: TGTGCCAGCAGCTTACTCAGTACAGGGTACAATGAGCAGTTCTTC. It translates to CASSLLSTGYNEQFF.

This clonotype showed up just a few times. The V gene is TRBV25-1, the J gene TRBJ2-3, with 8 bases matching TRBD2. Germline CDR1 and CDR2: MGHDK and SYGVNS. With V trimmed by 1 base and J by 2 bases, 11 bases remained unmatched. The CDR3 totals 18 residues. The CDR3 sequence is CASSESGGLAAITDTQYF. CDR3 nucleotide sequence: TGTGCCAGCAGTGAATCGGGGGGGCTAGCGGCTATCACAGATACGCAGTATTTT.

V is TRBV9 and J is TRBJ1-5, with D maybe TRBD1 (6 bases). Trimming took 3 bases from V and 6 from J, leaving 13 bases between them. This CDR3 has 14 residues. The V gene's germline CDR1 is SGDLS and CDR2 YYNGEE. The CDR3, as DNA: TGTGCCAGCAGCGAAGGCAGGGGAAGTCAGCCCCAGCATTTT. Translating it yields CASSEGRGSQPQHF.

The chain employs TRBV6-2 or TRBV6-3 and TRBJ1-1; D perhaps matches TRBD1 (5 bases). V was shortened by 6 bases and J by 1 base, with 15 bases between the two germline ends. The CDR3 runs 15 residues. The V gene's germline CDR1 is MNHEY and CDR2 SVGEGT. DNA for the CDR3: TGTGCCAGCAGCTCCAGGACACTCAGGAACACTGAAGCTTTCTTT. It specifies CASSSRTLRNTEAFF.

CDR3 in DNA: TGCGCCAGCAGCTTAGTAGGAGCTAACAATGAGCAGTACTTC. Its translation is CASSLVGANNEQYF. This chain uses TRBV5-1 with TRBJ2-4; the D is unclear. The CDR3 has 14 amino acids. Germline loops: CDR1 SGHRS, CDR2 YFSETQ. V was cut by 2 bases and J by 13 bases, with 19 bases left in between. Full variable domain (missing parts from reference TRBV5-1 and TRBJ2-4): KAGVTQTPRYLIKTRGQQVTLSCSPISGHRSVSWYQQTPGQGLQFLFEYFSETQRNKGNFPGRFSGRQFSNSRSEMNVSTLELGDSALYLCASSLVGANNEQYFGAGTRLSVL.

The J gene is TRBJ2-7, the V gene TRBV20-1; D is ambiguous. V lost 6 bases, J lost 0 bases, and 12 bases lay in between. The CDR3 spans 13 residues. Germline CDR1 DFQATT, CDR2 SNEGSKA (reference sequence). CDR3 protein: CSAKRRNSYEQYF. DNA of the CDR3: TGCAGTGCCAAGAGGCGGAACTCCTACGAGCAGTACTTC.

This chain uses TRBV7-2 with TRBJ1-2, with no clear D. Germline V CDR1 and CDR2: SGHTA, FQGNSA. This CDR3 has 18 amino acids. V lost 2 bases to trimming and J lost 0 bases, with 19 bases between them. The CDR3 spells CASSLHLGGPQANYGYTF. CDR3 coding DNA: TGTGCCAGCAGCTTACATCTAGGCGGCCCCCAGGCTAACTATGGCTACACCTTC.